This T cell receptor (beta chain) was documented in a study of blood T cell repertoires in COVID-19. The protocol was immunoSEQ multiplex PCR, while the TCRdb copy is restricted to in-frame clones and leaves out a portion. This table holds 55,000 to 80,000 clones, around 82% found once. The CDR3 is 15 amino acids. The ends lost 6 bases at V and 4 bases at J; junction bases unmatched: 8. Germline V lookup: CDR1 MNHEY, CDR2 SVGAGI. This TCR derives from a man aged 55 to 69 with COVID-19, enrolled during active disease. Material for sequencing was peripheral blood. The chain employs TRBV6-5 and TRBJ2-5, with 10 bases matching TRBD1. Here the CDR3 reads CASRTGQGGGETQYF. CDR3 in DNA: TGTGCCAGCAGAACCGGACAGGGGGGGGGAGAGACCCAGTACTTC.